The clone carrying this TCR beta chain was seen a few times. Sample-barcoded 5' priming and a J-beta primer mix drove a second PCR of roughly 6 to 12 cycles. TCRdb re-analysed the 5' RACE reads in MiXCR, keeping a single row per CDR3 protein. The sample includes around 1,000,000 distinct CDR3 sequences, approximately 25% seen only once; the top ten take 0.65% to 0.75%. Trimming took 4 bases from V and 2 from J, leaving 12 bases between them. This CDR3 spans 14 amino acids. The germline CDR1 and CDR2 sequences are SGHRS and YFSETQ. These data originate in a study of blood T cells in healthy people across ages. Total RNA was isolated from each sample in quantities of at least 6 micrograms. In addition, the sample was reused for a study of T cells of mothers and their children.

The sample taken for sequencing was blood. The chain uses TRBV5-1 and TRBJ1-1, with D unclear. This clonotype was sampled from a girl aged 2-10 years in good health. CDR3 region: CASSPGDGNTEAFF. Here the CDR3 DNA reads TGCGCCAGCAGCCCGGGAGATGGAAACACTGAAGCTTTCTTT.